The 27 T cell receptor beta chains presented below share a single source sample, sequenced in a study of beta chain features in type 1 diabetes. The antigens of these receptors remain unknown. Study observations and caveats: In every one of the four CD4+ subsets, TCRB CDR3s were moderately but significantly shorter in Type 1 diabetes patients.

Every bit of the isolated RNA underwent reverse transcription, so sequencing read expressed TCRB transcripts. Assay used: immunoSEQ multiplex PCR; TCRdb lists only in-frame clones, some missing. The sample carries 250,000 to 350,000 clones, roughly 13% recorded once. The sample taken for sequencing was naive CD4+ T cells from blood. These receptors were taken from a man under 40 with type 1 diabetes.

The chain links TRBV5-1 to TRBJ1-5; no firm D call. The CDR3 is 13 residues long. V lost 2 bases and J 1 base, leaving 4 bases between the germline ends. Germline V lookup: CDR1 SGHRS, CDR2 YFSETQ. CDR3 sequence (DNA): TGCGCCAGCAGCTTTGGCAGCAATCAGCCCCAGCATTTT. It specifies CASSFGSNQPQHF.

The chain joins TRBV28 to TRBJ2-7, with 9 bases matching TRBD1. The CDR3 runs to 14 residues. With V trimmed by 4 bases and J by 5 bases, 6 bases remained unmatched. Germline V gene lookup returns CDR1 MDHEN and CDR2 SYDVKM. CDR3 sequence: CASSSSGQGNEQYF. The CDR3 nucleotides are TGTGCCAGCAGTTCGTCGGGACAGGGAAACGAGCAGTACTTC. The full variable domain, in which reference TRBV28 and TRBJ2-7 provide the parts outside the CDR3, is DVKVTQSSRYLVKRTGEKVFLECVQDMDHENMFWYRQDPGLGLRLIYFSYDVKMKEKGDIPEGYSVSREKKERFSLILESASTNQTSMYLCASSSSGQGNEQYFGPGTRLTVT.

The chain carries TRBV27 and TRBJ2-7, with 7 bases lining up with TRBD1. The length of the CDR3 is 15 residues. Germline assignment: CDR1 MNHEY and CDR2 SMNVEV (reference sequence). V gave up 6 bases and J gave up 7 bases; unmatched junction bases: 15. CDR3 sequence reads: CASRSLRDSLGEQYF. DNA for the CDR3: TGTGCCAGCAGATCCTTGAGGGACAGTCTGGGGGAGCAGTACTTC.

This clone was detected only a few times. J is TRBJ2-2 and V is TRBV6-5, with TRBD2 as a possible D gene (5 bases). From germline, CDR1 is MNHEY and CDR2 SVGAGI. Trimming took off 8 bases at V and 3 bases at J, with 10 bases between the two ends. The CDR3 sequence is 13 residues long. As DNA, the CDR3 is TGTGCCAGCGGGCCAGCGGACACCGGGGAGCTGTTTTTT. Protein product: CASGPADTGELFF.

This clone has only a few counts. Here the CDR3 DNA reads TGTGCCATCAGTGAATTTGATAGCAAACAAGAGACCCAGTACTTC. Translated, it gives CAISEFDSKQETQYF. The chain employs TRBV10-3 and TRBJ2-5; D is undetermined. Trimming left V 3 bases short and J 2 bases short, with 13 bases between. The germline CDR1 and CDR2 sequences are ENHRY and SYGVKD. The CDR3 covers 15 residues.

This clone was picked up a small number of times. This chain links TRBV9 with TRBJ2-2; 7 bases line up with TRBD2. In germline, CDR1 is SGDLS, CDR2 YYNGEE. This CDR3 is 16 amino acids long. With V trimmed by 0 bases and J by 2 bases, 4 bases remained unmatched. The CDR3 DNA reads as TGTGCCAGCAGCGTAGGGGGACTACGTAACACCGGGGAGCTGTTTTTT. Amino acid sequence: CASSVGGLRNTGELFF.

This clone was counted only a few times. The chain carries TRBV5-4 and TRBJ2-5; TRBD1 is a possible D gene (6 bases). V was trimmed by 4 bases and J by 3 bases, leaving 13 bases between them. This CDR3 spans 14 amino acids. Germline V CDR1 and CDR2: SGHNT, YYREEE (reference sequence). Here the CDR3 DNA reads TGTGCCAGCAGCACCGGGACAAGGAAAGAGACCCAGTACTTC. Protein product: CASSTGTRKETQYF.

The rearrangement uses TRBV5-1 and TRBJ2-3; 9 bases match TRBD1. There are 15 residues in the CDR3. Germline V gives CDR1 SGHRS, CDR2 YFSETQ. The V segment lost 4 bases and the J segment 6 bases; nucleotides outside the gene matches: 9. The CDR3 region is CASSPVPGQGDTQYF. The CDR3 DNA follows: TGCGCCAGCAGCCCTGTCCCGGGACAGGGTGATACGCAGTATTTT.

The chain has TRBV2 and TRBJ2-1; D may be TRBD2 (6 bases). This CDR3 region has 13 residues. The V end was cut by 2 bases, the J end by 6 bases, with 8 bases between. Germline CDR1 SNHLY, CDR2 FYNNEI. The CDR3 region is CASSELATNEQFF. Here the CDR3 DNA reads TGTGCCAGCAGTGAACTAGCGACCAATGAGCAGTTCTTC.

There are a few counts of this clone. This sample also contains other DNA sequences that code for the same CDR3. The genes are TRBV5-1 and TRBJ2-2; 9 positions match TRBD1. This CDR3 spans 15 amino acids. J was trimmed by 2 bases and V by 3 bases; bases with no gene match: 2. CDR1 is SGHRS and CDR2 is YFSETQ in the germline V gene. The CDR3 is CASSSGQGNTGELFF. CDR3 sequence (DNA): TGCGCCAGCAGCTCGGGACAGGGAAACACCGGGGAGCTGTTTTTT.

The J gene is TRBJ2-5, the V gene TRBV25-1; the match to TRBD1 covers 10 bases. V lost 6 bases and J lost 6; bases outside the gene matches: 7. The germline CDR1 and CDR2 sequences are MGHDK and SYGVNS. The CDR3 spans 14 residues. CDR3 in DNA: TGTGCCAGCAGACACCCGGGACAGGGGAAGACCCAGTACTTC. It is translated as CASRHPGQGKTQYF.

This clone appeared a few times. Other DNA sequences of this sample code for an identical CDR3. The CDR3 coding sequence is TGCGCCAGCAGCTTGCAGGAGACCCAGTACTTC. Residues: CASSLQETQYF. The chain employs TRBV5-1 and TRBJ2-5; unclear D gene. This CDR3 has 11 residues. The germline gives CDR1 SGHRS, CDR2 YFSETQ. Trimming cost V 1 base and J 5 bases, with 3 bases left between them.

The chain joins TRBV5-1 to TRBJ2-5; D perhaps matches TRBD1 (5 bases). Trimming cost V 0 bases and J 0 bases, with 12 bases left between them. This CDR3 contains 16 residues. Per the germline V gene, CDR1 is SGHRS and CDR2 is YFSETQ. CDR3 nucleotide sequence: TGCGCCAGCAGCTTGGGGGGCAGACTGTACCAAGAGACCCAGTACTTC. Protein: CASSLGGRLYQETQYF. Complete variable domain (other parts from reference TRBV5-1 and TRBJ2-5): KAGVTQTPRYLIKTRGQQVTLSCSPISGHRSVSWYQQTPGQGLQFLFEYFSETQRNKGNFPGRFSGRQFSNSRSEMNVSTLELGDSALYLCASSLGGRLYQETQYFGPGTRLLVL.

This clone was seen only a few times. The V gene is TRBV28, the J gene TRBJ2-3; 9 positions agree with TRBD2. Trimming took 6 bases from V and 4 from J; bases not matched to a gene: 5. Germline V gene lookup returns CDR1 MDHEN and CDR2 SYDVKM. The CDR3 length is 14 residues. CDR3 nucleotides: TGTGCCAGCAGAGTAGCGGGAGCTTCAGATACGCAGTATTTT. Its protein is CASRVAGASDTQYF.

A few counts support this clone. The chain joins TRBV15 to TRBJ1-1, with a tentative D call TRBD1 (6 bases). CDR3 length: 15 amino acids. Germline CDR1 is LNHNV and CDR2 is YYDKDF (reference sequence). V was cut by 1 base and J by 3 bases, with 12 bases left in between. The CDR3 here is CATSRVGEGDTEAFF. CDR3 coding DNA: TGTGCCACCAGCAGAGTGGGCGAGGGGGACACTGAAGCTTTCTTT.

This clone was observed a handful of times. The genes are TRBV5-1 and TRBJ2-7; D is perhaps TRBD1 (7 bases). This CDR3 has 12 residues. The V end lost 8 bases, the J end lost 5 bases, and 14 bases lay between the germline ends. Germline CDR1 and CDR2: SGHRS and YFSETQ. The CDR3 DNA sequence: TGCGCCAGTAGAGGAGGGGGCGACGAGCAGTACTTC. Its translation: CASRGGGDEQYF. Drawing the rest from reference TRBV5-1 and TRBJ2-7, the complete variable domain is KAGVTQTPRYLIKTRGQQVTLSCSPISGHRSVSWYQQTPGQGLQFLFEYFSETQRNKGNFPGRFSGRQFSNSRSEMNVSTLELGDSALYLCASRGGGDEQYFGPGTRLTVT.

This chain uses TRBV19 with TRBJ2-1, with 10 positions matching TRBD1. Germline CDR1 LNHDA, CDR2 SQIVND (reference sequence). Losses at the gene ends were 5 bases for V and 9 bases for J; bases not matched to a gene: 13. The CDR3 loop spans 16 amino acids. For the CDR3, the DNA is TGTGCCAGTAGTCCCCGACAGGGGGCTAGGAGTGCTGAGCAGTTCTTC. Its translation is CASSPRQGARSAEQFF.

This clone showed up just a few times. This sequence joins TRBV6-1 and TRBJ2-3; unclear D gene. The CDR3 has 12 residues. Germline V gene data show CDR1 as MNHNS and CDR2 as SASEGT. The ends were cut back, 9 bases at V and 4 bases at J, with 11 bases in the middle. The CDR3 loop reads CASFLAADTQYF. The CDR3 region has the DNA TGTGCCAGTTTCTTGGCCGCAGATACGCAGTATTTT.

The chain's CDR3 is CASSLLPGERGYTF. In nucleotides, the CDR3 is TGTGCCAGCAGTTTATTGCCAGGGGAACGTGGCTACACCTTC. The chain joins TRBV27 to TRBJ1-2, with D tentatively TRBD1 (6 bases). This CDR3 has 14 amino acids. V shed 1 base and J shed 7 bases, with 13 bases lying between them. Germline CDR1 and CDR2: MNHEY and SMNVEV (reference sequence).

This clone has just a few counts. V is TRBV4-3 and J is TRBJ2-3; D not resolved. The CDR3 runs 13 residues. V dropped 4 bases and J dropped 5 bases, with 10 bases sitting between them. Germline V CDR1 and CDR2: LGHNA, YSLEER. CDR3 DNA sequence: TGCGCCAGCAGCCCCAACCACTTAGATACGCAGTATTTT. Residues: CASSPNHLDTQYF.

The chain couples TRBV28 to TRBJ1-1, with 7 bases fitting TRBD1. After removal of 6 bases from V and 6 bases from J, the junction contained 4 bases not matched to a gene. Germline V gives CDR1 MDHEN, CDR2 SYDVKM. The CDR3 spans 12 residues. The CDR3 bases are TGTGCCAGCAGCAATACAGGGGCTGAAGCTTTCTTT. Protein product: CASSNTGAEAFF.

This clone was seen a handful of times. The chain couples TRBV5-8 to TRBJ2-5, with unresolved D. Trimming removed 1 base at V and 5 bases at J, with 9 bases between. The CDR3 is 13 residues long. Germline-derived CDR1 and CDR2 are SGHTS and YDEGEE. The CDR3 loop reads CASSLSSRETQYF. CDR3 nucleotides: TGTGCCAGCAGCTTGTCTAGTCGGGAGACCCAGTACTTC.

This clone was counted only a few times. The gene calls are TRBV7-9 and TRBJ1-5; TRBD1 agrees at 7 bases. The ends lost 3 bases at V and 1 base at J; junction bases unmatched: 9. The CDR3 contains 17 residues. CDR1 is SEHNR, CDR2 FQNEAQ, per germline (reference sequence). The CDR3, as DNA: TGTGCCAGCAGCTTGCACCCAGGGGGAAGGAGCAATCAGCCCCAGCATTTT. It codes for CASSLHPGGRSNQPQHF.

This clone was recorded a few times. The rearrangement links TRBV6-6 to TRBJ2-1, with 8 bases that match TRBD2. The CDR3 extends over 16 amino acids. CDR1 is MNHNY, CDR2 SVGAGI, per germline (reference sequence). V lost 6 bases, J lost 8 bases, and 15 bases stayed unmatched. The CDR3 region is CASSQPRWREADEQFF. CDR3 bases: TGTGCCAGCAGCCAACCTAGGTGGCGGGAGGCGGATGAGCAGTTCTTC.

In its sample, this clone was seen a few times. DNA for the CDR3: TGTGCCTGGAGTGGTGCGGGAGGCGGAACAGATACGCAGTATTTT. It translates to CAWSGAGGGTDTQYF. The rearrangement uses TRBV30 and TRBJ2-3, with 8 nucleotides matching TRBD2. The CDR3 is 15 residues long. CDR1 is GTSNPN and CDR2 is SVGIG in the germline V gene (reference sequence). Germline trimming cut 1 base from V and 3 bases from J; bases unmatched to any gene: 6.

This clone was picked up a small number of times. J is TRBJ2-5 and V is TRBV23-1, with 11 bases aligning to TRBD2. TRBV23-1 is labeled an ORF, and its function is uncertain. The CDR3 extends over 15 amino acids. The junction had 6 bases not matched to a gene; V was cut back by 4 bases and J by 5 bases. The CDR3 sequence is CASSPTSGMGETQYF. The CDR3 DNA is TGCGCCAGCAGTCCGACTAGCGGGATGGGGGAGACCCAGTACTTC.

The V call is TRBV28, the J call TRBJ2-7; 7 bases are a match to TRBD1. The CDR3 length is 16 residues. The ends lost 6 bases at V and 2 bases at J; junction bases unmatched: 13. Germline V gene lookup returns CDR1 MDHEN and CDR2 SYDVKM. The CDR3 reads CASSYRLRDRTYEQYF. CDR3 bases: TGTGCCAGCAGCTACCGCCTCCGGGACAGAACCTACGAGCAGTACTTC.